This T cell receptor (beta chain) was recorded in a study of blood T cell repertoires in COVID-19. Study at large: Samples of COVID-19 (acute and convalescent) were obtained from the United States, Italy and Spain.

The length of the CDR3 is 13 residues. Germline CDR1 reads SGHRS; CDR2 reads YFSETQ. Trimming cost V 1 base and J 7 bases, with 9 bases left between them. Under the authors' procedure: Reference gene primer amplification in the assay estimated nucleated cell counts. Generated by immunoSEQ multiplex PCR, the TCRdb table keeps only in-frame clones and is missing some. V and J calls and clone size are copied from that table; D and trimming were computed from the DNA. Here the sample spans 200,000 to 250,000 clones, 85% being singletons. Material: peripheral blood. The receptor comes from a woman aged 70-85 years with COVID-19, enrolled during active disease. The rearrangement joins TRBV5-1 to TRBJ2-1; TRBD1 might be the D (6 bases). The DNA for the CDR3 is TGCGCCAGCAGCTTGTCTCAGGGGAATGAGCAGTTCTTC. Translated: CASSLSQGNEQFF. Full variable domain (outside the CDR3, taken from reference TRBV5-1 and TRBJ2-1): KAGVTQTPRYLIKTRGQQVTLSCSPISGHRSVSWYQQTPGQGLQFLFEYFSETQRNKGNFPGRFSGRQFSNSRSEMNVSTLELGDSALYLCASSLSQGNEQFFGPGTRLTVL.